Listed below are T cell receptor beta chains from one sample, sequenced in a study of CXCR3-negative and CXCR3-positive naive CD8 T cells. TCRdb re-called the 5' RACE reads and catalogs CDR3 proteins one per entry, DNA excluded. Reported are about 66,000 distinct CDR3 sequences; the ten largest clones contain 3.5% to 5%. The sequencing sample was made of naive CXCR3- CD8+ T cells from blood. Every receptor here comes from a human donor in good health. Some clones in this sample may be carry-over from other donors' samples. Both conserved end residues are part of each CDR3. The order of the fields is J gene, V gene, CDR3 protein.

J gene: TRBJ2-7
V gene: TRBV7-9
CDR3 protein: CASSNINAGLSYEQYF

J gene: TRBJ2-1
V gene: TRBV7-2
CDR3 protein: CASSSPGPTLGNEQFF

J gene: TRBJ2-7
V gene: TRBV10-3
CDR3 protein: CAISESAGRTYEQYF

J gene: TRBJ2-1
V gene: TRBV9
CDR3 protein: CASSAGTGTYNEQFF

J gene: TRBJ2-5
V gene: TRBV9
CDR3 protein: CASSSAEETQYF

J gene: TRBJ2-1
V gene: TRBV5-1
CDR3 protein: CASSTSGGAGNEQFF

J gene: TRBJ1-6
V gene: TRBV20-1
CDR3 protein: CSAEGTEVNSPLHF

J gene: TRBJ2-2
V gene: TRBV28
CDR3 protein: CASSFSDTGELFF

J gene: TRBJ2-2
V gene: TRBV28
CDR3 protein: CASIRRENTGELFF

J gene: TRBJ2-7
V gene: TRBV12-3/TRBV12-4
CDR3 protein: CASRRADSDSYEQYF

J gene: TRBJ2-6
V gene: TRBV14
CDR3 protein: CASSRVVAGANVLTF

J gene: TRBJ2-1
V gene: TRBV4-2
CDR3 protein: CASSLVSGEQFF

J gene: TRBJ2-7
V gene: TRBV7-9
CDR3 protein: CASSPGQEHYEQYF

J gene: TRBJ2-7
V gene: TRBV14
CDR3 protein: CASSQEDSRDEQYF

J gene: TRBJ2-7
V gene: TRBV7-3
CDR3 protein: CASSFYGGAAYEQYF

J gene: TRBJ1-2
V gene: TRBV12-3/TRBV12-4
CDR3 protein: CVSSLAQDYGYTF